These 13 T cell receptor beta chains share one sample of origin, sequenced in a study of T cell repertoires in cytomegalovirus infection. Their antigen targets remain unknown. TCRdb re-called the reads with MiXCR, one entry per CDR3 protein. The sample contains 80,000 or so distinct CDR3 sequences, under 30% of which appear only once. Sequencing used CD8+ T cells from cultured PBMCs, obtained from culture after CMV antigen stimulation. The receptors were sampled from a human donor in good health (CMV status not recorded). Some clones in this sample may be carry-over from other donors' samples.

This clonotype was seen only a few times. This chain joins TRBV7-6 and TRBJ1-3, with 8 bases lining up with TRBD1. V trimming: 1 base; J trimming: 6 bases; junction bases outside the gene matches: 8. The CDR3 is 16 residues long. The germline gives CDR1 SGHVS, CDR2 FNYEAQ. The CDR3 DNA reads TGTGCCAGCAGCTTAGTACCGGGACAGGCCTTAAACACCATATATTTT. Translating it yields CASSLVPGQALNTIYF.

This clonotype was detected ten times or more. The chain recombines TRBV12-3 or TRBV12-4 with TRBJ1-3, with D tentatively TRBD1 (6 bases). This CDR3 has 17 amino acids. Trimming cost V 3 bases and J 3 bases, with 18 bases left between them. CDR3 sequence: CASSFLWAGDYGNTIYF. CDR3 DNA sequence: TGTGCCAGCAGTTTTCTCTGGGCAGGGGATTATGGAAACACCATATATTTT.

A few counts support this clonotype. The chain has TRBV7-2 and TRBJ2-2; perhaps D is TRBD1 or TRBD2 (5 bases each). The CDR3 has 17 amino acids. Germline-derived CDR1 and CDR2 are SGHTA and FQGNSA. V was trimmed by 4 bases and J by 0 bases, leaving 15 bases between them. The CDR3 DNA reads as TGTGCCAGCAGCTCTACCGGGACGCCCGCGAACACCGGGGAGCTGTTTTTT. This translates into CASSSTGTPANTGELFF.

The gene calls are TRBV5-1 and TRBJ2-3; the D is unclear. The V gene lost 2 bases and the J gene lost 0 bases, with 10 bases spanning the gap. The CDR3 totals 15 residues. Germline CDR1 SGHRS, CDR2 YFSETQ. CDR3 DNA sequence: TGCGCCAGCAGCTTCGCCTCGTCTAGCACAGATACGCAGTATTTT. Encoded protein: CASSFASSSTDTQYF.

Comment on this clonotype: The junction departs from the called germline gene at one end, perhaps through a read error. V is TRBV20-1 and J is TRBJ1-1; 12 bases map to TRBD1. The CDR3 length is 17 residues. Germline loops: CDR1 DFQATT, CDR2 SNEGSKA (reference sequence). The CDR3 coding sequence is TGCTGTGCTAGAGTGGGGGGGGACAGGGGGCTTTCCACTGAAGCTTTCTTT. Amino acid sequence: CCARVGGDRGLSTEAFF.

This clonotype was picked up a small number of times. The chain uses TRBV27 and TRBJ1-2; D gene ambiguous. This CDR3 has 13 amino acids. CDR1 and CDR2 from the germline V gene are MNHEY and SMNVEV (reference sequence). Trimming stripped 5 bases from V and 7 bases from J, with 14 bases between. The DNA for the CDR3 is TGTGCCAGCAGTACGGGTCATGGTATTGGCTACACCTTC. Translation gives CASSTGHGIGYTF.

The gene calls are TRBV24-1 and TRBJ2-2; 10 bases agree with TRBD1. Germline V gives CDR1 KGHDR, CDR2 SFDVKD. Trimming removed 3 bases from V and 5 bases from J; junction bases left unmatched: 5. The CDR3 is 16 amino acids. DNA of the CDR3: TGTGCCACCAGTGATCCTCCGGGACAGGGGACCGGGGAGCTGTTTTTT. It yields the protein CATSDPPGQGTGELFF.

This clonotype was seen a handful of times. V gene TRBV5-1 combines with J gene TRBJ2-3; TRBD1 is a possible D gene (5 bases). Per germline, CDR1 SGHRS and CDR2 YFSETQ. V was pared by 1 base and J by 6 bases, with 15 bases between. This CDR3 is built from 15 residues. This CDR3 reads CASSLQTGRLDTQYF. DNA of the CDR3: TGCGCCAGCAGCTTGCAAACAGGAAGGTTGGATACGCAGTATTTT.

This clonotype has ten or more counts. The chain employs TRBV4-3 and TRBJ1-6; TRBD1 is a possible D gene (6 bases). Germline CDR1 LGHNA, CDR2 YSLEER. The CDR3 covers 17 residues. V gave up 0 bases and J gave up 5 bases, with 14 bases separating them. This CDR3 reads CASSQDNPDSDNSPLHF. CDR3 DNA: TGCGCCAGCAGCCAAGATAATCCGGACAGCGATAATTCACCCCTCCACTTT.

This clonotype occurred a few times. The chain couples TRBV10-3 to TRBJ2-2; a possible D gene is TRBD1 (5 bases). The germline V gene encodes CDR1 ENHRY and CDR2 SYGVKD. Trimming left V 3 bases short and J 0 bases short, with 14 bases between. The length of the CDR3 is 17 residues. Here the CDR3 DNA reads TGTGCCATCAGTGACCCCGACAGAGCCGCGAACACCGGGGAGCTGTTTTTT. It specifies CAISDPDRAANTGELFF.

This clonotype was counted ten times or more. J is TRBJ2-7 and V is TRBV7-2; the match to TRBD2 covers 8 bases. V lost 1 base, J lost 3 bases, and 8 bases stayed unmatched. Germline CDR1 is SGHTA and CDR2 is FQGNSA. The CDR3 runs 16 residues. The DNA for the CDR3 is TGTGCCAGCAGCTTAGGGGCTCGGGGACTAGGCTACGAGCAGTACTTC. Translating gives CASSLGARGLGYEQYF.

The chain joins TRBV19 to TRBJ1-1; 7 positions match TRBD1. From germline, CDR1 is LNHDA and CDR2 SQIVND (reference sequence). The CDR3 contains 17 residues. The V segment lost 5 bases and the J segment 3 bases; nucleotides outside the gene matches: 15. The CDR3 region is CASSFFRQGDPYTEAFF. CDR3 nucleotides: TGTGCCAGTAGTTTCTTCCGACAGGGTGACCCCTACACTGAAGCTTTCTTT. Based on the CDR3 plus reference TRBV19 and TRBJ1-1, the full variable domain is DGGITQSPKYLFRKEGQNVTLSCEQNLNHDAMYWYRQDPGQGLRLIYYSQIVNDFQKGDIAEGYSVSREKKESFPLTVTSAQKNPTAFYLCASSFFRQGDPYTEAFFGQGTRLTVV.

This clonotype was detected many times. The chain combines TRBV6-1 with TRBJ1-5, with a tentative D call TRBD1 (6 bases). This CDR3 is 16 amino acids long. V was pared by 5 bases and J by 1 base, with 15 bases between. Germline V lookup: CDR1 MNHNS, CDR2 SASEGT. Here the CDR3 DNA reads TGTGCCAGCAGTCCTCGGCGGGACATAAGCAATCAGCCCCAGCATTTT. It yields the protein CASSPRRDISNQPQHF.